Presented here are 21 T cell receptor beta chains from one specimen sequenced in a study of human T cells and chemical hapten exposure. TCRdb re-called the RACE reads through MiXCR, storing one row per CDR3 protein. The sample contains over 35,000 distinct CDR3 sequences, about 10% of which appear only once. The time point here: pre-sensitization, week 0. Treatment given: therapeutic diphenylcyclopropenone sensitization with weekly scalp DPC. Sequences were derived from whole blood, sampled in connection with sensitization to the hapten diphenylcyclopropenone (DPC). These receptors came from a man aged 25 to 40 with alopecia areata. Some clones in this sample may be carry-over from other donors' samples.

V and J are TRBV4-2 and TRBJ2-7, with no clear D. The V gene lost 4 bases and the J gene lost 0 bases, with 13 bases spanning the gap. The CDR3 sequence is 15 residues long. Per germline, CDR1 LGHNA and CDR2 YNFKEQ. Here the CDR3 reads CASSPSVISSYEQYF. The CDR3 nucleotides are TGTGCCAGCAGCCCCTCTGTTATTAGCTCCTACGAGCAGTACTTC.

The rearrangement joins TRBV15 to TRBJ2-1; the D gene is possibly TRBD2 (6 bases). Between the trimmed V and J ends, which lost 0 bases and 9 bases, there was a span of 15 bases. Germline V gives CDR1 LNHNV, CDR2 YYDKDF (reference sequence). This CDR3 comprises 15 residues. CDR3 region: CATSRDQLDGGEQFF. The DNA for the CDR3 is TGTGCCACCAGCAGAGATCAACTAGACGGGGGTGAGCAGTTCTTC.

This clonotype was observed at least ten times. V and J are TRBV4-1 and TRBJ2-6; D not certain. The CDR3 is 13 residues long. Germline V gene sequence: CDR1 MGHRA, CDR2 YSYEKL. The germline V and J ends were trimmed by 1 base and 7 bases, with 5 bases remaining between them. The CDR3 is CASSQGGANVLTF. As DNA, the CDR3 is TGCGCCAGCAGCCAAGGGGGTGCCAACGTCCTGACTTTC.

The chain recombines TRBV7-9 with TRBJ2-7; D is uncertain. V lost 8 bases and J lost 5, with 16 bases in between. CDR1 is SEHNR, CDR2 FQNEAQ, per germline (reference sequence). The CDR3 is made up of 13 amino acids. CDR3 nucleotide sequence: TGTGCCAGCGGCAGGAAAACTGCTGACGAGCAGTACTTC. Translating gives CASGRKTADEQYF.

This clonotype was detected ten times or more. This sequence joins TRBV28 and TRBJ2-5, with a tentative D call TRBD1 (5 bases). From germline, CDR1 is MDHEN and CDR2 SYDVKM. The V end lost 0 bases, the J end lost 5 bases, and 13 bases lay between the germline ends. The CDR3 has 15 residues. As DNA, the CDR3 is TGTGCCAGCAGTTTATGGGCAGGGCCCCGGGAGACCCAGTACTTC. Its protein is CASSLWAGPRETQYF.

The chain has TRBV21-1 and TRBJ2-1; TRBD1 is the table's D call, not checked against the DNA. TRBV21-1 is tagged as a pseudogene. This CDR3 is built from 15 residues. CDR3 nucleotides: TGTGCCAGCCGCAAATGGTTCAGGGACTACAATGAGCAGTTCTTC. It translates to CASRKWFRDYNEQFF.

As to this clonotype: The germline gene is not matched at one end of the junction; a read error may be the cause. The rearrangement uses TRBV12-3 or TRBV12-4 and TRBJ2-1; maybe TRBD2 (5 bases). The CDR3 is 9 amino acids. The CDR3 reads CASSPGIIF. The CDR3 coding sequence is TGTGCCAGCAGCCCGGGGATCATCTTC.

The chain employs TRBV7-2 and TRBJ1-3; D gene uncertain. V was cut by 4 bases and J by 9 bases, with 10 bases left in between. This CDR3 spans 12 amino acids. Germline assignment: CDR1 SGHTA and CDR2 FQGNSA. CDR3 bases: TGTGCCAGCAGCTCCCCGGGCCCCACCATATATTTT. Amino acids: CASSSPGPTIYF.

This clonotype occurred many times. The CDR3: CASSPKIGTGNYEQYF. CDR3 bases: TGCGCCAGCAGCCCTAAGATCGGGACAGGGAACTACGAGCAGTACTTC. The V and J genes are TRBV4-1 and TRBJ2-7; 9 nucleotides line up with TRBD1. The CDR3 runs to 16 residues. J lost 3 bases, V lost 4 bases, and 10 bases had no gene match. The germline V gene encodes CDR1 MGHRA and CDR2 YSYEKL.

This clonotype was detected a few times. The V and J genes are TRBV20-1 and TRBJ1-6; 8 bases match TRBD1. The CDR3 consists of 15 residues. Trimming cost V 1 base and J 7 bases; bases outside gene matches: 6. The germline gives CDR1 DFQATT, CDR2 SNEGSKA (reference sequence). As DNA, the CDR3 is TGCAGTGCTAGAGTGAGACAGGGGTCGAATTCACCCCTCCACTTT. Its translation is CSARVRQGSNSPLHF.

CDR3 amino acids: CASSFGALIPYEQYF. CDR3 nucleotide sequence: TGTGCCAGCAGCTTTGGGGCCCTCATACCCTACGAGCAGTACTTC. The chain combines TRBV5-6 with TRBJ2-7; D perhaps matches TRBD1 (5 bases). V lost 2 bases and J lost 2, with 14 bases in between. Germline values: CDR1 SGHDT, CDR2 YYEEEE. This CDR3 comprises 15 residues.

This clonotype has at least ten counts. This chain uses TRBV12-3 or TRBV12-4 with TRBJ2-3, with D perhaps matching TRBD1 (5 bases). V was clipped by 0 bases and J by 1 base, with 5 bases between them. This CDR3 spans 14 amino acids. The CDR3, as DNA: TGTGCCAGCAGTTTAGCAGGGGGCACAGATACGCAGTATTTT. This sequence encodes CASSLAGGTDTQYF.

This clonotype was seen at least ten times. The chain recombines TRBV5-4 with TRBJ2-3; D not resolved. V dropped 0 bases and J dropped 4 bases, with 3 bases sitting between them. The CDR3 is 12 residues long. In germline, CDR1 is SGHNT, CDR2 YYREEE (reference sequence). The CDR3 loop is CASSLAADTQYF. The CDR3 region has the DNA TGTGCCAGCAGCTTGGCCGCAGATACGCAGTATTTT.

J is TRBJ2-3 and V is TRBV5-1; D is uncertain. Trimming shortened V by 7 bases and J by 1 base, and 4 bases separated the two germline ends. The CDR3 totals 11 residues. Germline lookup yields CDR1 SGHRS and CDR2 YFSETQ. This CDR3 reads CASRGTDTQYF. As DNA, the CDR3 is TGCGCCAGCCGTGGCACAGATACGCAGTATTTT.

Details on this clonotype: This may stem from a read error, because a much larger clone lies one nucleotide away. The rearrangement uses TRBV11-3 and TRBJ2-1, with 10 bases identical to TRBD2. The germline V gene encodes CDR1 SGHNT and CDR2 YENEEA. CDR3 length: 15 amino acids. The CDR3 here is CTSSLLAGSYNEQFF. The CDR3 bases are TGTACCAGCAGCTTACTAGCGGGAAGCTACAATGAGCAGTTCTTC.

V is TRBV3-1 and J is TRBJ2-2; D is undetermined. The CDR3 runs to 13 residues. Germline CDR1 and CDR2: LGHDT and YNNKEL (reference sequence). V gave up 0 bases and J gave up 2 bases, with 1 base separating them. The CDR3 nucleotides are TGTGCCAGCAGCCAAGATAACACCGGGGAGCTGTTTTTT. It specifies CASSQDNTGELFF.

The rearrangement joins TRBV18 to TRBJ2-3; D is possibly TRBD1 (6 bases). CDR3 size: 17 residues. The germline V and J ends were trimmed by 1 base and 6 bases, with 20 bases remaining between them. CDR1 is KGHSH and CDR2 is LQKENI in the germline V gene. The CDR3 nucleotides read TGTGCCAGCTCACCACTTGGGGGCGGAGGCACACATGATACGCAGTATTTT. This translates into CASSPLGGGGTHDTQYF. Complete variable domain (other parts from reference TRBV18 and TRBJ2-3): NAGVMQNPRHLVRRRGQEARLRCSPMKGHSHVYWYRQLPEEGLKFMVYLQKENIIDESGMPKERFSAEFPKEGPSILRIQQVVRGDSAAYFCASSPLGGGGTHDTQYFGPGTRLTVL.

V usage is TRBV4-3 and J usage is TRBJ2-3; TRBD2 agrees at 7 bases. Looked up from germline, CDR1 is LGHNA and CDR2 is YSLEER. There are 14 residues in the CDR3. Trimming at V came to 1 base and at J to 9 bases, leaving 7 bases not matched to a gene. The DNA of the CDR3 is TGCGCCAGCAGCCAAGCTGCGCGGGAGCTGACGCAGTATTTT. Its translation is CASSQAARELTQYF.

This rearrangement joins TRBV12-3 or TRBV12-4 to TRBJ2-7; a possible D gene is TRBD1 (6 bases). CDR3 length equals 16 residues. V was cut by 2 bases and J by 2 bases, with 16 bases left in between. The CDR3 DNA is TGTGCCAGCAGTTTAATGTTGGCAGGGGACCCCTACGAGCAGTACTTC. It encodes CASSLMLAGDPYEQYF.

The chain employs TRBV6-6 and TRBJ2-4, with TRBD2 matching 12 bases. Looked up from germline, CDR1 is MNHNY and CDR2 is SVGAGI (reference sequence). This CDR3 is built from 18 residues. V shed 4 bases, J shed 1 base, and the junction held 8 bases outside the gene matches. The CDR3 DNA follows: TGTGCCAGCAGTTCTCTAGGACTAGCGGGGTGGGCCAAAAACATTCAGTACTTC. Protein sequence: CASSSLGLAGWAKNIQYF.

The chain has TRBV6-6 and TRBJ2-7; D may be TRBD1 or TRBD2 (5 bases each). The germline gives CDR1 MNHNY, CDR2 SVGAGI (reference sequence). Between the trimmed V and J ends, which lost 5 bases and 7 bases, there was a span of 21 bases. This CDR3 spans 15 amino acids. As DNA, the CDR3 is TGTGCCAGCAGTCCGGGGCAGCCTGCCCCGGGGGAGCAGTACGTC. Translating it yields CASSPGQPAPGEQYV.